This passage covers 28 T cell receptor beta chains from one sample sequenced in a study of cytomegalovirus exposure and HLA in healthy donors. The PCR was carried out with 60 Vbeta primers and 13 Jbeta primers. Repertoires were generated with immunoSEQ multiplex PCR, while TCRdb's copy carries only in-frame clones and drops some. Of more than 85,000 clones listed, roughly 12% are singletons. Material for sequencing was PBMCs. All receptors come from a man between 40 and 49 years old in good health and CMV-seropositive.

V gene TRBV19 combines with J gene TRBJ2-1, with 9 bases that match TRBD1. V lost 5 bases, J lost 9 bases, and 5 bases stayed unmatched. CDR1 is LNHDA and CDR2 is SQIVND in the germline V gene (reference sequence). The CDR3 extends over 13 amino acids. CDR3 protein: CASSPTGGSEQFF. Written as DNA, the CDR3 is TGTGCCAGTAGTCCAACAGGGGGCAGTGAGCAGTTCTTC.

A word on this clone: Different DNA sequences within this sample yield the same CDR3. The chain is built from TRBV5-6 and TRBJ2-7, with 7 bases identical to TRBD2. In germline, CDR1 is SGHDT, CDR2 YYEEEE. The V and J ends lost 3 bases and 0 bases, in that order; junction bases with no gene match: 6. This CDR3 has 15 residues. The CDR3 spells CASSSTSASSYEQYF. The CDR3 coding sequence is TGTGCCAGCAGCTCCACTAGCGCATCCTCCTACGAGCAGTACTTC.

This chain connects TRBV12-5 to TRBJ1-5, with D unclear. The CDR3 consists of 15 residues. Germline CDR1 LGHNT, CDR2 FRNRAP. V lost 2 bases and J lost 1, with 9 bases in between. CDR3 residues: CASGLMSVSNQPQHF. The CDR3 DNA sequence: TGTGCTAGTGGTTTGATGTCAGTAAGCAATCAGCCCCAGCATTTT.

This clone was counted a few times. V usage is TRBV10-1 and J usage is TRBJ2-7; 7 bases agree with TRBD1. The CDR3 has 13 residues. Germline lookup yields CDR1 WNHNN and CDR2 SYGVQD (reference sequence). The CDR3 DNA sequence: TGCGTCAGGAGTGACAATCCAGGGGGCGAGCAGTACTTC. Protein sequence: CVRSDNPGGEQYF.

The V gene is TRBV6-6, the J gene TRBJ2-5; 7 bases match TRBD1. The better agreement between TRBJ2-7 and the DNA end casts doubt on the J call. The length of the CDR3 is 13 residues. CDR1 and CDR2 (germline): MNHNY, SVGAGI (reference sequence). The CDR3 coding sequence is TGTGCCAGCAGATCAGGACAGGCCTACGAGCAGTACTTC. Translated, it gives CASRSGQAYEQYF.

The chain uses TRBV30 and TRBJ2-7; D might be TRBD2 (5 bases). Germline V gene lookup returns CDR1 GTSNPN and CDR2 SVGIG (reference sequence). Trimming cost V 2 bases and J 3 bases, with 11 bases left between them. The CDR3 runs to 13 residues. For the CDR3, the DNA is TGTGCCTGGAGTCTGAATGGACTCTACGAGCAGTACTTC. It specifies CAWSLNGLYEQYF.

This clone was observed a handful of times. The V and J genes are TRBV30 and TRBJ2-6; no clear D. V lost 3 bases and J lost 4, with 16 bases in between. Germline CDR1 reads GTSNPN; CDR2 reads SVGIG (reference sequence). CDR3 length: 16 amino acids. The CDR3 DNA is TGTGCCTGGAGAAATCCAGGTAATTCAGGGGCCAACGTCCTGACTTTC. This gives the protein CAWRNPGNSGANVLTF. The full variable domain, in which reference TRBV30 and TRBJ2-6 provide the parts outside the CDR3, is SQTIHQWPATLVQPVGSPLSLECTVEGTSNPNLYWYRQAAGRGLQLLFYSVGIGQISSEVPQNLSASRPQDRQFILSSKKLLLSDSGFYLCAWRNPGNSGANVLTFGAGSRLTVL.

The J gene is TRBJ2-2, the V gene TRBV27; no clear D. V lost 5 bases, J lost 0 bases, and 7 bases lay in between. The CDR3 contains 14 residues. The germline CDR1 and CDR2 sequences are MNHEY and SMNVEV (reference sequence). The CDR3: CASSRLANTGELFF. The CDR3 DNA sequence: TGTGCCAGCAGTAGGCTAGCGAACACCGGGGAGCTGTTTTTT.

The gene calls are TRBV9 and TRBJ2-7, with D possibly TRBD1 on 6 matching bases. V shed 4 bases and J shed 2 bases, with 13 bases lying between them. The CDR3 runs 14 residues. Germline V CDR1 and CDR2: SGDLS, YYNGEE. CDR3 DNA sequence: TGTGCCAGCAGCTCCGGACAGACTCCCTACGAGCAGTACTTC. It encodes CASSSGQTPYEQYF. Based on the CDR3 plus reference TRBV9 and TRBJ2-7, the full variable domain is DSGVTQTPKHLITATGQRVTLRCSPRSGDLSVYWYQQSLDQGLQFLIQYYNGEERAKGNILERFSAQQFPDLHSELNLSSLELGDSALYFCASSSGQTPYEQYFGPGTRLTVT.

The chain is built from TRBV4-3 and TRBJ2-3; 9 bases fit TRBD2. This CDR3 region has 17 residues. Per germline, CDR1 LGHNA and CDR2 YSLEER. After removal of 0 bases from V and 2 bases from J, the junction contained 6 bases not matched to a gene. The CDR3 spells CASSQDMASGTTDTQYF. The CDR3 DNA follows: TGCGCCAGCAGCCAAGACATGGCTAGCGGGACCACAGATACGCAGTATTTT.

This clone was detected only a few times. V and J are TRBV19 and TRBJ1-4; D is possibly TRBD1 (5 bases). V gave up 4 bases and J gave up 6 bases, with 12 bases separating them. Germline V gene data show CDR1 as LNHDA and CDR2 as SQIVND (reference sequence). This CDR3 has 14 residues. The CDR3, as DNA: TGTGCCAGTAGTACGGGACTAAGCCATGAAAAACTGTTTTTT. Translation gives CASSTGLSHEKLFF.

The CDR3, as DNA: TGTGCCAGCTCACCAGGACAGGCCGGCAATGAAAAACTGTTTTTT. Translation: CASSPGQAGNEKLFF. J is TRBJ1-4 and V is TRBV18; TRBD1 matches 7 bases. CDR3 length: 15 amino acids. The germline gives CDR1 KGHSH, CDR2 LQKENI. The V and J ends lost 2 bases and 5 bases, in that order; junction bases with no gene match: 5.

The rearrangement joins TRBV27 to TRBJ2-1; 14 nucleotides line up with TRBD2. Germline CDR1 and CDR2: MNHEY and SMNVEV (reference sequence). V shed 7 bases and J 8 bases; nucleotides not matched to a gene: 10. The CDR3 contains 16 residues. The CDR3 sequence is CASTLGTSGSTDEQFF. CDR3 coding DNA: TGTGCCAGCACCCTCGGGACTAGCGGGAGCACGGATGAGCAGTTCTTC.

The J gene is TRBJ2-1, the V gene TRBV5-4, with 8 bases lining up with TRBD2. This CDR3 comprises 17 residues. Losses at the gene ends were 3 bases for V and 6 bases for J; bases not matched to a gene: 14. Germline assignment: CDR1 SGHNT and CDR2 YYREEE (reference sequence). The chain's CDR3 is CASSSRREGSFGNEQFF. In nucleotides, the CDR3 is TGTGCCAGCAGCTCCCGACGGGAGGGGAGTTTTGGCAATGAGCAGTTCTTC. Together with reference TRBV5-4 and TRBJ2-1, the CDR3 gives the full variable domain: ETGVTQSPTHLIKTRGQQVTLRCSSQSGHNTVSWYQQALGQGPQFIFQYYREEENGRGNFPPRFSGLQFPNYSSELNVNALELDDSALYLCASSSRREGSFGNEQFFGPGTRLTVL.

The V call is TRBV18, the J call TRBJ1-2, with a weak D call TRBD1 (6 bases). Germline V gene data show CDR1 as KGHSH and CDR2 as LQKENI. Trimming took off 6 bases at V and 0 bases at J, with 11 bases between the two ends. This CDR3 spans 14 amino acids. The CDR3 reads CASSWTDANYGYTF. The CDR3 region has the DNA TGTGCCAGCTCGTGGACAGATGCTAACTATGGCTACACCTTC.

In its sample, this clone was seen a few times. The chain is built from TRBV10-3 and TRBJ2-1, with 8 bases fitting TRBD2. J was trimmed by 5 bases and V by 5 bases; bases with no gene match: 5. This CDR3 is 14 amino acids long. Germline CDR1 is ENHRY and CDR2 is SYGVKD. CDR3 sequence (DNA): TGTGCCATCAGTACCAGCGGGAGTAACAATGAGCAGTTCTTC. Its protein product is CAISTSGSNNEQFF.

This clone has more than one count but fewer than ten. This chain uses TRBV19 with TRBJ2-1; 7 bases map to TRBD2. Germline values: CDR1 LNHDA, CDR2 SQIVND (reference sequence). After removal of 9 bases from V and 4 bases from J, the junction contained 21 bases not matched to a gene. CDR3 length: 18 residues. CDR3 in amino acids: CARPQGAGRASLYNEQFF. The CDR3 DNA follows: TGTGCCAGGCCCCAAGGGGCGGGGAGGGCCTCTCTTTACAATGAGCAGTTCTTC.

This chain uses TRBV7-3 with TRBJ1-1; 7 bases map to TRBD1. The germline CDR1 and CDR2 sequences are SGHTA and FQGTGA. After removal of 5 bases from V and 4 bases from J, the junction contained 4 bases not matched to a gene. The CDR3 sequence is 13 residues long. CDR3 loop: CASSTGVRTEAFF. CDR3 in DNA: TGTGCCAGCAGCACAGGGGTGCGCACTGAAGCTTTCTTT.

This clone was counted a few times. Written as DNA, the CDR3 is TGTGCCCTCCACGCCCAGCGGGAAGAGGTAACTAGCACAGATACGCAGTATTTT. This sequence encodes CALHAQREEVTSTDTQYF. The chain recombines TRBV2 with TRBJ2-3; 7 bases fit TRBD2. The CDR3 has 18 residues. Germline CDR1 and CDR2: SNHLY and FYNNEI. The junction had 20 bases not matched to a gene; V was cut back by 11 bases and J by 0 bases.

The V gene is TRBV18, the J gene TRBJ2-7; D is ambiguous. The V end lost 6 bases, the J end lost 5 bases, and 8 bases lay between the germline ends. From germline, CDR1 is KGHSH and CDR2 LQKENI. This CDR3 contains 11 residues. In nucleotides, the CDR3 is TGTGCCAGCTCCCTTCAGGACGAGCAGTACTTC. This sequence encodes CASSLQDEQYF.

This clone came up a few times. The rearrangement links TRBV5-1 to TRBJ2-2, with TRBD2 matching over 7 bases. Looked up from germline, CDR1 is SGHRS and CDR2 is YFSETQ. The CDR3 loop spans 16 amino acids. After removal of 2 bases from V and 5 bases from J, the junction contained 9 bases not matched to a gene. CDR3: CASSLHGDYTTGELFF. Here the CDR3 DNA reads TGCGCCAGCAGCTTACATGGGGACTATACAACCGGGGAGCTGTTTTTT.

This clone has a handful of counts. The rearrangement uses TRBV5-4 and TRBJ1-2, with 8 bases fitting TRBD1. The CDR3 extends over 16 amino acids. Germline V gene lookup returns CDR1 SGHNT and CDR2 YYREEE (reference sequence). The junction had 10 bases not matched to a gene; V was cut back by 2 bases and J by 4 bases. CDR3 in DNA: TGTGCCAGCAGCTTACCTACAGGGGGAGAGGGCTATGGCTACACCTTC. It codes for CASSLPTGGEGYGYTF.

CDR3 nucleotide sequence: TGTGCCAGTAGTATAACAGGAGACGAAAAACTGTTTTTT. It translates to CASSITGDEKLFF. The chain joins TRBV19 to TRBJ1-4; the D gene is possibly TRBD1 (5 bases). Trimming shortened V by 2 bases and J by 8 bases, and 9 bases separated the two germline ends. The V gene's germline CDR1 is LNHDA and CDR2 SQIVND (reference sequence). The CDR3 sequence is 13 residues long.

This clone was picked up a small number of times. The chain carries TRBV11-2 and TRBJ1-2; 7 bases line up with TRBD1. The junction had 20 bases not matched to a gene; V was cut back by 7 bases and J by 9 bases. The length of the CDR3 is 16 residues. CDR1 and CDR2 from the germline V gene are SGHAT and FQNNGV. The DNA for the CDR3 is TGTGCCAGCAAACCCGGTCGGGACAGCGGTAATATGCGCTACACCTTC. It specifies CASKPGRDSGNMRYTF.

CDR3 sequence: CASSAGGLKQFF. For the CDR3, the DNA is TGTGCCAGTAGTGCAGGGGGTTTAAAGCAGTTCTTC. The J gene is TRBJ2-1, the V gene TRBV19; 7 nucleotides align to TRBD1. Per germline, CDR1 LNHDA and CDR2 SQIVND (reference sequence). V shed 5 bases and J 11 bases; nucleotides not matched to a gene: 6. The CDR3 is made up of 12 amino acids.

V usage is TRBV4-2 and J usage is TRBJ2-7; a possible D gene is TRBD1 (6 bases). Germline lookup yields CDR1 LGHNA and CDR2 YNFKEQ. Between the trimmed V and J ends, which lost 1 base and 3 bases, there was a span of 10 bases. The CDR3 runs 14 residues. CDR3 loop: CASSQARGNYEQYF. The CDR3, as DNA: TGTGCCAGCAGCCAAGCCAGGGGTAACTACGAGCAGTACTTC.

This clone has only a few counts. The chain combines TRBV29-1 with TRBJ2-5; 11 bases agree with TRBD2. CDR1 is SQVTM, CDR2 ANQGSEA, per germline. The length of the CDR3 is 14 residues. With 4 bases clipped from V and 7 bases from J, the junction kept 8 bases outside the gene matches. The CDR3 sequence is CSVGVAGGPGTQYF. In nucleotides, the CDR3 is TGCAGCGTTGGAGTAGCGGGAGGGCCTGGGACCCAGTACTTC.

In its sample, this clone was seen a few times. The chain couples TRBV18 to TRBJ2-7; tentatively, D is TRBD1 (5 bases). The V end lost 1 base, the J end lost 2 bases, and 9 bases lay between the germline ends. The CDR3 sequence is 14 residues long. CDR1 KGHSH and CDR2 LQKENI come from the germline V gene. The CDR3 here is CASSPLQGTYEQYF. CDR3 coding DNA: TGTGCCAGCTCACCACTCCAGGGAACCTACGAGCAGTACTTC.